This T cell receptor beta chain was obtained from a study of shared clonotypes between healthy human individuals. Overall study results and limits: Clonotype sharing levels among donors were expected to vary with sequencing depth. Only blood was sampled, and tissue TCR repertoires likely differ from blood ones.

Germline CDR1 reads SGHNT; CDR2 reads YYREEE (reference sequence). Trimming left V 4 bases short and J 6 bases short, with 19 bases between. The CDR3 spans 16 residues. Investigators spread the genomic DNA of each subset evenly over several immunoSEQ plates. Roughly 30,000 T cell genomes, or about 270 ng DNA, went into replicate PCRs of unsorted PBMC. Method: immunoSEQ multiplex PCR; TCRdb's copy keeps in-frame clones and lacks some. The table records hundreds of thousands of clones, around 77% of them present only once. A word on this clone: Its antigen is still unknown.

The sequenced sample consisted of PBMCs. The chain combines TRBV5-4 with TRBJ2-2, with D perhaps being TRBD1 or TRBD2 (6 bases each). The receptor comes from a middle-aged woman in good health. Some clones in this sample may be carry-over from other donors' samples. The CDR3 bases are TGTGCCAGCAGCGATCGGGGGCAGGGGTCGGCCGGGGAGCTGTTTTTT. Translating gives CASSDRGQGSAGELFF.